Listed here are 5 T cell receptor beta chains from one sample, sequenced in a study of T-cell reconstitution after alpha-beta-depleted transplantation in children. It was with unique molecular identifiers that the TCRbeta library was prepared. In TCRdb, the PCR reads were re-called with MiXCR into one record per CDR3 protein. The sample includes 250,000 to 300,000 distinct CDR3 sequences, 10% of them seen just once. This specimen was PBMCs, taken before TCRalphabeta/CD19-depleted stem cell transplant. The receptor source for this set is a boy in the first two years of life with acute myeloid leukemia, due to receive a stem cell transplant.

On this clonotype: Given a much more abundant clone one base away, this may be a read error. V and J are TRBV28 and TRBJ1-6; 8 nucleotides match TRBD1. CDR3 length: 16 amino acids. Germline V lookup: CDR1 MDHEN, CDR2 SYDVKM. V gave up 7 bases and J gave up 6 bases; unmatched junction bases: 11. CDR3 residues: CASIDQGAMANSPLHF. The CDR3, as DNA: TGTGCCAGCATAGACCAGGGGGCAATGGCTAATTCACCCCTCCACTTT.

Ten or more counts support this clonotype. As DNA, the CDR3 is TGTGCCAGCAGCTTAGGGCCGGACACAGATACGCAGTATTTT. Protein sequence: CASSLGPDTDTQYF. The V gene is TRBV7-2, the J gene TRBJ2-3; D is uncertain. Trimming stripped 1 base from V and 2 bases from J, with 7 bases between. Germline V lookup: CDR1 SGHTA, CDR2 FQGNSA. This CDR3 is 14 amino acids long. Full variable domain (outside the CDR3, taken from reference TRBV7-2 and TRBJ2-3): GAGVSQSPSNKVTEKGKDVELRCDPISGHTALYWYRQSLGQGLEFLIYFQGNSAPDKSGLPSDRFSAERTGGSVSTLTIQRTQQEDSAVYLCASSLGPDTDTQYFGPGTRLTVL.

V is TRBV6-2 or TRBV6-3 and J is TRBJ2-1; 11 bases fit TRBD1. The CDR3 contains 20 residues. The trim removed 0 bases at V and 0 bases at J, leaving 10 bases unmatched. CDR1 and CDR2 from the germline V gene are MNHEY and SVGEGT. The CDR3 protein is CASSYSRDRGSPSSYNEQFF. The CDR3 DNA is TGTGCCAGCAGTTACTCGAGGGACAGGGGGTCCCCCAGCTCCTACAATGAGCAGTTCTTC.

With regard to this clonotype: Since a much larger clone is just one base distant, this may be a read error. The chain joins TRBV20-1 to TRBJ2-1; tentatively, D is TRBD2 (6 bases). Germline CDR1 and CDR2: DFQATT and SNEGSKA (reference sequence). CDR3 length: 18 amino acids. The CDR3: CSARDFGARLGTYNKQFF. CDR3 sequence (DNA): TGCAGTGCTAGAGATTTCGGGGCCCGACTAGGGACCTACAATAAGCAGTTCTTC.

At least ten counts were recorded for this clonotype. This chain links TRBV12-3 or TRBV12-4 with TRBJ2-6; D call uncertain. This CDR3 has 15 amino acids. Trimming shortened V by 5 bases and J by 0 bases, and 8 bases separated the two germline ends. CDR3 DNA sequence: TGTGCCAGCAGTCCCCTTAGCTCTGGGGCCAACGTCCTGACTTTC. The encoded protein is CASSPLSSGANVLTF.